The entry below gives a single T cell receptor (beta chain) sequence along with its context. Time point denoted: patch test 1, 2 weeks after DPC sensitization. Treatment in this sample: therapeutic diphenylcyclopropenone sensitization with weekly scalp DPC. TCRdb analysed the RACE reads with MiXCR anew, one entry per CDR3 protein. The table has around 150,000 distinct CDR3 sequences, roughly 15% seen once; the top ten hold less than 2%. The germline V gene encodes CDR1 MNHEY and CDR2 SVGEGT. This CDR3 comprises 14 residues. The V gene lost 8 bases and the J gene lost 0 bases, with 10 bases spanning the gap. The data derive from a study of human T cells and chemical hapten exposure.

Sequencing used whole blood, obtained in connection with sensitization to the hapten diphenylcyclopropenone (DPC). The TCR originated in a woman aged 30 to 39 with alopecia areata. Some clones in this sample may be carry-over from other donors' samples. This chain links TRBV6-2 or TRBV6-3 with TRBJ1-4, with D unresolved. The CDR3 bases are TGTGCCAGCCGCTCCGGGACAACTAATGAAAAACTGTTTTTT. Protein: CASRSGTTNEKLFF.